The 16 T cell receptor beta chains below all came from one sample that was sequenced in a study of T cell changes during pregnancy in multiple sclerosis (dated by TCRdb to the late 2010s). To prepare the library, the immunoSEQ multiplex PCR assay was applied. In TCRdb, the immuneACCESS table is reduced to in-frame sequences with V and J assigned. These tables do not hold every clone; where another copy was compared, an unresolved V gene accounts for under half, and the others remain unexplained. The sample table lists 45,000 to 65,000 clones, 94% of them with a count of one. Approximately 3.7% of the sample belongs to the ten largest clones. The sample here was CD8+ T cells from peripheral blood mononuclear cells, taken in the third trimester of pregnancy. The source of these receptors is a female donor with multiple sclerosis, enrolled in a pregnancy study.

The chain is built from TRBV7-3 and TRBJ2-7, with D maybe TRBD2 (6 bases). This CDR3 is built from 14 residues. CDR1 and CDR2 from the germline V gene are SGHTA and FQGTGA. Deletions cut 5 bases from V and 1 base from J, with 12 bases between. CDR3 DNA: TGTGCCAGCAGCCCCGTCGGGGGATCCTACGAGCAGTACTTC. It yields the protein CASSPVGGSYEQYF.

This rearrangement joins TRBV14 to TRBJ2-7; D perhaps matches TRBD1 (6 bases). CDR1 SGHDN and CDR2 FVKESK come from the germline V gene. The CDR3 runs to 16 residues. Trimming left V 0 bases short and J 3 bases short, with 15 bases between. CDR3: CASSQDHGGHNYEQYF. The CDR3 DNA is TGTGCCAGCAGCCAAGATCATGGGGGACACAACTACGAGCAGTACTTC.

V gene TRBV9 combines with J gene TRBJ1-1; D uncertain. Trimming took 0 bases from V and 4 from J, leaving 7 bases between them. This CDR3 is 13 amino acids long. CDR1 and CDR2 (germline): SGDLS, YYNGEE. CDR3 region: CASSVGYGTEAFF. For the CDR3, the DNA is TGTGCCAGCAGCGTAGGATACGGCACTGAAGCTTTCTTT.

J is TRBJ2-7 and V is TRBV6-1; D unresolved. This CDR3 is 14 amino acids long. The V gene lost 6 bases and the J gene lost 2 bases, with 14 bases spanning the gap. The germline CDR1 and CDR2 sequences are MNHNS and SASEGT. CDR3 nucleotides: TGTGCCAGCAGCGAGCGTGTTAAAGCCTACGAGCAGTACTTC. It encodes CASSERVKAYEQYF.

The chain carries TRBV7-9 and TRBJ2-3; the match to TRBD2 covers 9 bases. V shed 5 bases and J 2 bases; nucleotides not matched to a gene: 11. Germline V gives CDR1 SEHNR, CDR2 FQNEAQ (reference sequence). CDR3 length: 17 residues. The CDR3 reads CASSQLSLAGNTDTQYF. The DNA for the CDR3 is TGTGCCAGCAGCCAATTGAGTCTAGCGGGAAACACAGATACGCAGTATTTT.

The chain recombines TRBV6-1 with TRBJ1-3, with a possible D match to TRBD1 (5 bases). V was cut by 4 bases and J by 0 bases, with 19 bases left in between. The CDR3 covers 18 residues. Per germline, CDR1 MNHNS and CDR2 SASEGT. CDR3 loop: CASSGIVRGQVSGNTIYF. The CDR3 DNA follows: TGTGCCAGCAGTGGCATTGTAAGGGGCCAGGTCTCTGGAAACACCATATATTTT.

The genes are TRBV25-1 and TRBJ1-1; D is unclear. V gave up 7 bases and J gave up 4 bases, with 22 bases separating them. Per germline, CDR1 MGHDK and CDR2 SYGVNS. The CDR3 runs to 16 residues. The chain's CDR3 is CASTIGEGGFVTEAFF. CDR3 DNA sequence: TGTGCCAGCACTATCGGGGAAGGTGGGTTCGTCACTGAAGCTTTCTTT.

This clone was seen just once. This sequence joins TRBV9 and TRBJ2-3, with 9 positions matching TRBD2. Germline CDR1 and CDR2: SGDLS and YYNGEE. This CDR3 comprises 15 residues. The J segment lost 3 bases and the V segment lost 2 bases, leaving 4 bases of the junction unmatched. This chain's CDR3 is CASSVGGGGTDTQYF. CDR3 DNA: TGTGCCAGCAGCGTGGGCGGGGGGGGGACAGATACGCAGTATTTT.

The chain has TRBV7-9 and TRBJ2-1; 11 bases align to TRBD2. Trimming took 2 bases from V and 4 from J; bases not matched to a gene: 4. The CDR3 runs to 16 residues. Germline V gene lookup returns CDR1 SEHNR and CDR2 FQNEAQ (reference sequence). DNA for the CDR3: TGTGCCAGCAGCTTAAACGTAGCGGGAGGGTACAATGAGCAGTTCTTC. Its translation: CASSLNVAGGYNEQFF.

Written as DNA, the CDR3 is TGCGCCAGCAGCCAACCTCGGGGCAATGAGCAGTTCTTC. Its translation is CASSQPRGNEQFF. This chain uses TRBV4-1 with TRBJ2-1; possible D gene TRBD2, 5 bases. The CDR3 length is 13 residues. CDR1 is MGHRA and CDR2 is YSYEKL in the germline V gene. Between the trimmed V and J ends, which lost 2 bases and 6 bases, there was a span of 8 bases.

This clone was detected once. The chain has TRBV6-1 and TRBJ2-5; D remains unclear. Trimming pared 2 bases from V and 4 bases from J, leaving 5 bases between. Germline CDR1 and CDR2: MNHNS and SASEGT. The CDR3 has 12 residues. CDR3 in DNA: TGTGCCAGCAGTGAACTCGGAGAGACCCAGTACTTC. It codes for CASSELGETQYF.

V usage is TRBV16 and J usage is TRBJ2-7; D unclear. V lost 3 bases and J 0 bases, leaving 9 bases between the germline ends. Germline V gene data show CDR1 as KGHSY and CDR2 as FQNENV. The CDR3 spans 14 residues. In DNA, the CDR3 is TGTGCCAGCAGCCAGTCGGGTCCCTCCTACGAGCAGTACTTC. Translation: CASSQSGPSYEQYF.

The chain is built from TRBV4-2 and TRBJ2-1, with a possible D match to TRBD2 (5 bases). The CDR3 is 15 amino acids. V dropped 1 base and J dropped 7 bases, with 14 bases sitting between them. Germline loops: CDR1 LGHNA, CDR2 YNFKEQ. The CDR3 spells CASSQGRTDRNEQFF. Here the CDR3 DNA reads TGTGCCAGCAGCCAAGGCCGGACTGATCGGAATGAGCAGTTCTTC.

The CDR3: CASSLDAGSDTGELFF. The CDR3, as DNA: TGTGCCAGCAGCTTGGATGCGGGATCAGACACCGGGGAGCTGTTTTTT. The chain uses TRBV5-6 and TRBJ2-2, with D possibly TRBD2 on 6 matching bases. V lost 0 bases, J lost 3 bases, and 12 bases lay in between. CDR1 is SGHDT and CDR2 is YYEEEE in the germline V gene. The CDR3 loop spans 16 amino acids.

This chain uses TRBV7-9 with TRBJ1-1; 9 bases line up with TRBD1. V lost 5 bases and J lost 0; bases outside the gene matches: 4. Germline V lookup: CDR1 SEHNR, CDR2 FQNEAQ (reference sequence). The CDR3 is 15 residues long. The CDR3 coding sequence is TGTGCCAGCAGCAGACGGACAGGGGTGAACACTGAAGCTTTCTTT. Translating it yields CASSRRTGVNTEAFF.

This clone was counted a single time. The J gene is TRBJ1-2, the V gene TRBV7-9; 10 nucleotides line up with TRBD1. The CDR3 totals 15 residues. With V trimmed by 5 bases and J by 6 bases, 9 bases remained unmatched. The V gene's germline CDR1 is SEHNR and CDR2 FQNEAQ (reference sequence). CDR3 protein: CASSIEGTGEDGYTF. CDR3 in DNA: TGTGCCAGCAGCATCGAAGGGACAGGGGAGGATGGCTACACCTTC.